What follows are 17 T cell receptor beta chains derived from one specimen sequenced in a study of T cell responses to AZD1222 COVID-19 vaccine. Sequencing was performed with immunoSEQ multiplex PCR; in TCRdb, only in-frame clones are kept and a portion is missing. Here the sample spans about 140,000 clones, approximately 92% being singletons. The source material was peripheral blood, sampled on day 0 of AZD1222 vaccination. Receptors were obtained from an adult in good health.

The J gene is TRBJ2-7, the V gene TRBV28, with 7 bases matching TRBD1. The V and J ends lost 6 bases and 2 bases, in that order; junction bases with no gene match: 7. From germline, CDR1 is MDHEN and CDR2 SYDVKM. This CDR3 has 14 residues. The CDR3 DNA sequence: TGTGCCAGCAGCAGGGACAGAGTACCCTACGAGCAGTACTTC. Its translation: CASSRDRVPYEQYF.

As to this clone: One end of the junction does not line up with germline, which may come from a read error. In DNA form, the CDR3 reads TGTGCCAGCAGCTCATCCCCGTTGAACCCTGAAGCTTTCTTT. This sequence encodes CASSSSPLNPEAFF. The chain carries TRBV7-2 and TRBJ1-1, with D unresolved. Germline values: CDR1 SGHTA, CDR2 FQGNSA. The CDR3 consists of 14 residues.

The rearrangement joins TRBV12-3 or TRBV12-4 to TRBJ2-7; D is unclear. Trimming pared 6 bases from V and 2 bases from J, leaving 11 bases between. This CDR3 spans 13 amino acids. The chain's CDR3 is CASRSVGAYEQYF. The DNA of the CDR3 is TGTGCCAGCAGGAGTGTAGGTGCCTACGAGCAGTACTTC.

The chain is built from TRBV5-1 and TRBJ2-7; 9 bases match TRBD1. Germline V gene data show CDR1 as SGHRS and CDR2 as YFSETQ. Unmatched junction bases numbered 9, after V lost 2 bases and J lost 3 bases. There are 16 residues in the CDR3. CDR3 nucleotide sequence: TGCGCCAGCAGCTTAGTTACAGGGGGCGGAAGCTACGAGCAGTACTTC. The encoded protein is CASSLVTGGGSYEQYF.

This chain connects TRBV5-6 to TRBJ2-7; TRBD2 matches 7 bases. CDR3 length: 15 residues. CDR1 and CDR2 from the germline V gene are SGHDT and YYEEEE. Trimming took 2 bases from V and 3 from J; bases not matched to a gene: 8. This CDR3 reads CASSLPGTTLYEQYF. DNA of the CDR3: TGTGCCAGCAGCTTACCCGGGACTACTCTCTACGAGCAGTACTTC.

This chain uses TRBV19 with TRBJ1-5; TRBD1 matches 7 bases. The V gene end was trimmed by 10 bases and the J gene end by 6 bases; junction bases not matched to a gene: 12. The CDR3 has 14 residues. Germline V gene data show CDR1 as LNHDA and CDR2 as SQIVND (reference sequence). In DNA, the CDR3 is TGTGCCACCAACGACAGGGCGAGCGGTCAGCCCCAGCATTTT. It is translated as CATNDRASGQPQHF.

V and J are TRBV3-1 (or the pseudogene TRBV3-2) and TRBJ2-1, with a possible D match to TRBD2 (5 bases). This CDR3 is built from 14 residues. Per germline, CDR1 LGHDT and CDR2 YNNKEL (reference sequence). V lost 1 base to trimming and J lost 15 bases, with 19 bases between them. CDR3 sequence reads: CASSQVPETGYPFF. As DNA, the CDR3 is TGTGCCAGCAGCCAAGTCCCTGAAACGGGATATCCGTTCTTC.

The chain joins TRBV19 to TRBJ1-5; TRBD1 is a possible D gene (5 bases). Trimming removed 7 bases from V and 4 bases from J, with 26 bases in between. This CDR3 region has 18 residues. Germline V gene lookup returns CDR1 LNHDA and CDR2 SQIVND (reference sequence). The CDR3 DNA reads TGTGCCAGTAACCGGGGGGTGGCAGGGAGCGGACCTAATCAGCCCCAGCATTTT. Protein sequence: CASNRGVAGSGPNQPQHF.

The rearrangement uses TRBV27 and TRBJ2-7; D may be TRBD1 (6 bases). Germline lookup yields CDR1 MNHEY and CDR2 SMNVEV (reference sequence). Trimming shortened V by 2 bases and J by 5 bases, and 10 bases separated the two germline ends. This CDR3 region has 13 residues. The chain's CDR3 is CASSLNRADEQYF. The CDR3 coding sequence is TGTGCCAGCAGTTTAAACAGGGCGGACGAGCAGTACTTC.

The rearrangement joins TRBV11-2 to TRBJ2-7, with 10 bases fitting TRBD2. The V gene's germline CDR1 is SGHAT and CDR2 FQNNGV. Trimming took 6 bases from V and 7 from J; bases not matched to a gene: 9. The CDR3 length is 14 residues. In nucleotides, the CDR3 is TGTGCCAGCAGTCGTAGTAGCGGGGGGACGGAGCAGTACTTC. Translation gives CASSRSSGGTEQYF.

This clone was seen more than once but under ten times. The chain employs TRBV6-5 and TRBJ2-2; D is uncertain. Deletions cut 2 bases from V and 4 bases from J, with 14 bases between. The CDR3 has 16 residues. Germline CDR1 is MNHEY and CDR2 is SVGAGI. The CDR3: CASSYRLLELTGELFF. In DNA form, the CDR3 reads TGTGCCAGCAGTTACCGCCTCTTAGAGCTCACCGGGGAGCTGTTTTTT.

This clone was counted only a few times. The rearrangement links TRBV9 to TRBJ1-2; 7 bases map to TRBD1. The CDR3 totals 14 residues. Germline V gene data show CDR1 as SGDLS and CDR2 as YYNGEE. The V and J ends lost 4 bases and 4 bases, in that order; junction bases with no gene match: 7. The chain's CDR3 is CASSPRDSVYGYTF. The DNA for the CDR3 is TGTGCCAGCAGCCCCCGGGACAGCGTCTATGGCTACACCTTC.

A single count supports this clone. This chain links TRBV4-1 with TRBJ2-1; D remains ambiguous. The germline gives CDR1 MGHRA, CDR2 YSYEKL. The CDR3 totals 15 residues. V gave up 4 bases and J gave up 0 bases, with 10 bases separating them. The CDR3 protein is CASSPRPSSYNEQFF. DNA for the CDR3: TGCGCCAGCAGCCCTCGACCGAGCTCCTACAATGAGCAGTTCTTC.

J is TRBJ2-5 and V is TRBV5-1, with D tentatively TRBD1 (5 bases). This CDR3 region has 14 residues. V lost 1 base to trimming and J lost 5 bases, with 12 bases between them. Germline CDR1 is SGHRS and CDR2 is YFSETQ. The CDR3, as DNA: TGCGCCAGCAGCTTGATGGGGCCAGTGGAGACCCAGTACTTC. Its translation is CASSLMGPVETQYF.

V and J are TRBV5-4 and TRBJ1-2, with D tentatively TRBD1 (6 bases). The germline V gene has CDR1 SGHNT and CDR2 YYREEE (reference sequence). Trimming shortened V by 1 base and J by 4 bases, and 14 bases separated the two germline ends. This CDR3 is 15 amino acids long. For the CDR3, the DNA is TGTGCCAGCAGCTTGCGGACAGTGATGGGCTATGGCTACACCTTC. It translates to CASSLRTVMGYGYTF. Looking up the rest from reference TRBV5-4 and TRBJ1-2 gives the full variable domain: ETGVTQSPTHLIKTRGQQVTLRCSSQSGHNTVSWYQQALGQGPQFIFQYYREEENGRGNFPPRFSGLQFPNYSSELNVNALELDDSALYLCASSLRTVMGYGYTFGSGTRLTVV.

This clone has just a few counts. The chain employs TRBV11-2 and TRBJ2-7; D may be TRBD1 (6 bases). V was trimmed by 8 bases and J by 3 bases, leaving 14 bases between them. The CDR3 sequence is 13 residues long. Germline V gene lookup returns CDR1 SGHAT and CDR2 FQNNGV. CDR3 protein: CASQLRGLYEQYF. CDR3 bases: TGTGCCAGCCAACTCAGGGGCCTCTACGAGCAGTACTTC. Together with reference TRBV11-2 and TRBJ2-7, the CDR3 gives the full variable domain: EAGVAQSPRYKIIEKRQSVAFWCNPISGHATLYWYQQILGQGPKLLIQFQNNGVVDDSQLPKDRFSAERLKGVDSTLKIQPAKLEDSAVYLCASQLRGLYEQYFGPGTRLTVT.

V gene TRBV27 combines with J gene TRBJ2-7; TRBD2 aligns across 12 bases. V shed 6 bases and J 5 bases; nucleotides not matched to a gene: 5. CDR3 length: 14 residues. Germline CDR1 MNHEY, CDR2 SMNVEV (reference sequence). CDR3 nucleotide sequence: TGTGCCAGCAGGACTAGCGGGAGTCTCCACGAGCAGTACTTC. It yields the protein CASRTSGSLHEQYF.